This is a list of T cell receptor beta chains from one sample in a study of control samples from healthy donors and cancer patients. This table comes from immunoSEQ multiplex PCR, and its TCRdb copy is limited to in-frame clones, with some not included. Of about 150,000 clones in the sample, around 94% were seen once. The sample consisted of PBMCs. Receptors originate from a man in his 60s with colorectal cancer. Both conserved end residues are part of each CDR3. D genes are given only for firm matches. Clone size, where shown, is once, few, many, or a class for clones that have expanded.

TRBJ1-5 NA NA TRBV12-3/TRBV12-4 TGTGCCAGCAGTTTGGGGTCCAATCAGCCCCAGCATTTT CASSLGSNQPQHF
TRBJ1-1 NA NA TRBV11-2 TGTGCCAGCAGCTTAGACCCGGAGTACACTGAAGCTTTCTTT CASSLDPEYTEAFF
TRBJ2-7 NA NA TRBV6-2/TRBV6-3 TGTGCCAGCAGTAAAGGAGGCCCGTACGAGCAGTACTTC CASSKGGPYEQYF
TRBJ1-2 NA NA TRBV27 TGTGCCAGCAGTTTACAGGACCCCTCTAACTATGGCTACACCTTC CASSLQDPSNYGYTF
TRBJ1-3 NA NA TRBV4-1 TGCGCCAGCAGCCAAGCGCAGCTCTCTGGAAACACCATATATTTT CASSQAQLSGNTIYF
TRBJ2-7 NA NA TRBV19 TGTGCCAGTAGTTCAAGGACTGGTACCTACGAGCAGTACTTC CASSSRTGTYEQYF
TRBJ1-1 TRBD1 once TRBV4-1 TGCGCCAGCAGCCAGGGACAGGGGGCGGACACTGAAGCTTTCTTT CASSQGQGADTEAFF
TRBJ2-1 TRBD2 NA TRBV7-9 TGTGCCAGCAGCTTATATGCCCAGCGGGGCTACAATGAGCAGTTCTTC CASSLYAQRGYNEQFF
TRBJ1-1 TRBD1 NA TRBV5-1 TGCGCCAGCAGCATAGGGACAGGGGGTAGGTACACTGAAGCTTTCTTT CASSIGTGGRYTEAFF
TRBJ1-1 NA NA TRBV5-1 TGCGCCAGCAGCATAAGCCCCGGCGCTGCCACTGAAGCTTTCTTT CASSISPGAATEAFF
TRBJ1-4 NA NA TRBV15 TGTGCCACCAGCAGAGATCCGGATGGGGGGAATGAAAAACTGTTTTTT CATSRDPDGGNEKLFF
TRBJ2-5 NA NA TRBV18 TGTGCCAGCTCACCAAGGGGGGAGACCCAGTACTTC CASSPRGETQYF
TRBJ2-6 NA NA TRBV5-4 TGTGCCAGCAGCTTTCTTCCGAGAGACGCCTCTGGGGCCAACGTCCTGACTTTC CASSFLPRDASGANVLTF
TRBJ2-5 NA NA TRBV5-1 TGCGCCAGCAGCCTCAGAAAGGAAGAGACCCAGTACTTC CASSLRKEETQYF
TRBJ1-2 NA NA TRBV6-6 TGTGCCAGCAGCCCTCGGGGGCTGGAAGGCTACACCTTC CASSPRGLEGYTF
TRBJ2-3 NA few TRBV7-9 TGTGCCAGCAGCCCCCGCGAAGGCAGGGGCACAGATACGCAGTATTTT CASSPREGRGTDTQYF